These 5 T cell receptor beta chains share one sample of origin, sequenced in a study of cytotoxic CD8 clonotypes in ibrutinib-treated CLL. Data came from immunoSEQ multiplex PCR; TCRdb stores just in-frame clones and leaves some out. The table includes about 300,000 clones, 65% to 85% detected once. This sample comprised PBMCs, obtained at disease progression, from a patient treated with ibrutinib. The receptors come from a human donor with chronic lymphocytic leukemia.

This clone has a single count. V is TRBV11-2 and J is TRBJ2-1; the match to TRBD2 covers 9 bases. The CDR3 is 14 residues long. Losses at the gene ends were 3 bases for V and 9 bases for J; bases not matched to a gene: 6. Germline V CDR1 and CDR2: SGHAT, FQNNGV. CDR3 DNA sequence: TGTGCCAGCAGCTTCCTGGGCGGGAGGGGTGAGCAGTTCTTC. Translation: CASSFLGGRGEQFF.

The table lists this clone with a few counts. The chain is built from TRBV13 and TRBJ2-5; TRBD1 might be the D (6 bases). The V gene's germline CDR1 is PRHDT and CDR2 FYEKMQ (reference sequence). Trimming removed 3 bases from V and 2 bases from J, with 13 bases in between. The CDR3 loop spans 15 amino acids. The CDR3 region has the DNA TGTGCCAGCAGCTTCCTTTCCAGGGGACAAGAGACCCAGTACTTC. It is translated as CASSFLSRGQETQYF.

Ten or more counts support this clone. The V call is TRBV28, the J call TRBJ2-5, with TRBD1 matching 10 bases. The ends lost 6 bases at V and 2 bases at J; junction bases unmatched: 6. The CDR3 has 15 amino acids. Per the germline V gene, CDR1 is MDHEN and CDR2 is SYDVKM. The CDR3 protein is CASRRGGQGQETQYF. In nucleotides, the CDR3 is TGTGCCAGCAGACGAGGGGGACAGGGGCAAGAGACCCAGTACTTC.

This chain joins TRBV5-1 and TRBJ2-7; the D gene is possibly TRBD2 (5 bases). V was cut by 1 base and J by 5 bases, with 7 bases left in between. This CDR3 has 12 amino acids. Germline-derived CDR1 and CDR2 are SGHRS and YFSETQ. The CDR3 loop reads CASSLLEDEQYF. CDR3 DNA: TGCGCCAGCAGCTTGTTGGAGGACGAGCAGTACTTC.

This clone was seen a few times. The gene calls are TRBV7-2 and TRBJ2-5; TRBD2 matches 7 bases. The V and J ends lost 2 bases and 0 bases, in that order; junction bases with no gene match: 6. This CDR3 contains 16 residues. Germline lookup yields CDR1 SGHTA and CDR2 FQGNSA. Here the CDR3 DNA reads TGTGCCAGCAGCTTACTGGGGAGCGGGGACCAAGAGACCCAGTACTTC. Protein product: CASSLLGSGDQETQYF.